Shown below are 19 T cell receptor beta chains from a single sample sequenced in a study of cytomegalovirus exposure and HLA in healthy donors. A multiplex PCR was run with 60 Vbeta primers and 13 Jbeta primers. Profiled with immunoSEQ multiplex PCR; TCRdb holds only in-frame clones, not every one. The table records 150,000 to 200,000 clones, roughly 80% of them present only once. The sample consisted of PBMCs. The receptor source for this set is a woman aged 40 to 50 in good health and CMV-seronegative.

The rearrangement links TRBV27 to TRBJ1-1; 7 nucleotides match TRBD1. From germline, CDR1 is MNHEY and CDR2 SMNVEV (reference sequence). V trimming: 2 bases; J trimming: 4 bases; junction bases outside the gene matches: 10. This CDR3 has 16 residues. Here the CDR3 reads CASSLARPRGLTEAFF. Written as DNA, the CDR3 is TGTGCCAGCAGTTTAGCCCGTCCGAGGGGGCTCACTGAAGCTTTCTTT.

The chain recombines TRBV5-8 with TRBJ1-1; tentatively, D is TRBD1 (6 bases). The CDR3 is 16 residues long. From germline, CDR1 is SGHTS and CDR2 YDEGEE. Trimming took off 4 bases at V and 0 bases at J, with 16 bases between the two ends. The CDR3 coding sequence is TGTGCCAGCAGCGCAGGACAGTTACTCATGAACACTGAAGCTTTCTTT. This codes for CASSAGQLLMNTEAFF.

This clone was seen only a few times. This chain links TRBV11-2 with TRBJ1-6; possibly TRBD1 for D (6 bases). This CDR3 comprises 16 residues. The germline gives CDR1 SGHAT, CDR2 FQNNGV. Trimming shortened V by 0 bases and J by 9 bases, and 15 bases separated the two germline ends. The CDR3 DNA reads as TGTGCCAGCAGCTTAGAATGGCCCCCAGGGGCTTCACCCCTCCACTTT. This sequence encodes CASSLEWPPGASPLHF. The full variable domain, with the rest looked up from reference TRBV11-2 and TRBJ1-6, is EAGVAQSPRYKIIEKRQSVAFWCNPISGHATLYWYQQILGQGPKLLIQFQNNGVVDDSQLPKDRFSAERLKGVDSTLKIQPAKLEDSAVYLCASSLEWPPGASPLHFGNGTRLTVT.

This clone has more than one count but fewer than ten. The chain is built from TRBV28 and TRBJ2-1; tentatively, D is TRBD2 (7 bases). The CDR3 extends over 13 amino acids. Germline values: CDR1 MDHEN, CDR2 SYDVKM. Trimming removed 9 bases from V and 5 bases from J, with 14 bases in between. CDR3 DNA: TGTGCCAGTAATGCGGGGGCAAACAATGAGCAGTTCTTC. It is translated as CASNAGANNEQFF.

The chain combines TRBV4-1 with TRBJ1-5; tentative D call: TRBD1 (6 bases). Germline V gene data show CDR1 as MGHRA and CDR2 as YSYEKL. The CDR3 is made up of 17 amino acids. Trimming pared 0 bases from V and 3 bases from J, leaving 15 bases between. The CDR3: CASSQDRFRTANQPQHF. The CDR3 nucleotides are TGCGCCAGCAGCCAAGATCGGTTCCGGACAGCCAATCAGCCCCAGCATTTT.

The chain couples TRBV10-2 to TRBJ2-3; D perhaps matches TRBD1 (6 bases). In germline, CDR1 is WSHSY, CDR2 SAAADI. Trimming took 7 bases from V and 0 from J, leaving 17 bases between them. The CDR3 is 16 residues long. In DNA, the CDR3 is TGCGCCAGCACCGACAGGACCTGGGGTAGCACAGATACGCAGTATTTT. Encoded protein: CASTDRTWGSTDTQYF.

A word on this clone: One end of the junction varies from germline; a read error may be responsible. This chain joins TRBV7-9 and TRBJ1-5; D perhaps matches TRBD1 (6 bases). CDR1 and CDR2 from the germline V gene are SEHNR and FQNEAQ (reference sequence). The CDR3 extends over 14 amino acids. Written as DNA, the CDR3 is TGTTCCAGCAGCTATGAGGGGGTCAATCAGCCCCAGCATTTT. It codes for CSSSYEGVNQPQHF. The variable domain in full, with the rest retrieved from reference TRBV7-9 and TRBJ1-5, is DTGVSQNPRHKITKRGQNVTFRCDPISEHNRLYWYRQTLGQGPEFLTYFQNEAQLEKSRLLSDRFSAERPKGSFSTLEIQRTEQGDSAMYLCSSSYEGVNQPQHFGDGTRLSIL.

The genes are TRBV11-2 and TRBJ1-5, with 11 bases matching TRBD1. CDR1 and CDR2 (germline): SGHAT, FQNNGV. The CDR3 sequence is 15 residues long. After removal of 1 base from V and 7 bases from J, the junction contained 3 bases not matched to a gene. The CDR3 DNA is TGTGCCAGCAGCTTAGGCGGGACAGGGGGACAGCCCCAGCATTTT. The encoded protein is CASSLGGTGGQPQHF.

The genes are TRBV20-1 and TRBJ2-4; D perhaps matches TRBD2 (5 bases). Germline CDR1 is DFQATT and CDR2 is SNEGSKA (reference sequence). The CDR3 spans 11 residues. The V and J ends lost 7 bases and 5 bases respectively, with 9 bases between them. CDR3 sequence reads: CSVDGENIQYF. The CDR3 nucleotides read TGCAGTGTCGACGGGGAAAACATTCAGTACTTC.

This sequence joins TRBV27 and TRBJ2-1; 10 bases match TRBD2. With 8 bases clipped from V and 7 bases from J, the junction kept 5 bases outside the gene matches. Germline values: CDR1 MNHEY, CDR2 SMNVEV (reference sequence). CDR3 length equals 13 residues. The CDR3, as DNA: TGTGCCAGCCCACTAGCGGGGCGGAATGAGCAGTTCTTC. It translates to CASPLAGRNEQFF.

The CDR3 reads CASSPLDERTGQYF. The CDR3 region has the DNA TGTGCCAGCTCACCACTTGACGAACGAACGGGGCAGTATTTT. The chain is built from TRBV18 and TRBJ2-3; D remains unclear. The CDR3 runs to 14 residues. The germline CDR1 and CDR2 sequences are KGHSH and LQKENI. The ends were cut back, 1 base at V and 11 bases at J, with 16 bases in the middle.

This clone was detected a few times. The chain combines TRBV28 with TRBJ1-4, with 10 bases that match TRBD1. The CDR3 is made up of 15 amino acids. Germline loops: CDR1 MDHEN, CDR2 SYDVKM. After removal of 3 bases from V and 6 bases from J, the junction contained 4 bases not matched to a gene. Here the CDR3 DNA reads TGTGCCAGCAGTTTTGGGACAGGGGTTGATGAAAAACTGTTTTTT. It translates to CASSFGTGVDEKLFF.

This clone was recorded a few times. The chain employs TRBV7-8 and TRBJ1-1; D not certain. Germline assignment: CDR1 SGHVS and CDR2 FQNEAQ. V shed 2 bases and J shed 2 bases, with 9 bases lying between them. The CDR3 is made up of 14 amino acids. For the CDR3, the DNA is TGTGCCAGCAGCTTAAACAGAGCTAACACTGAAGCTTTCTTT. It encodes CASSLNRANTEAFF.

This clone was seen more than once but under ten times. The chain recombines TRBV6-1 with TRBJ2-3, with a possible D match to TRBD2 (7 bases). V was clipped by 0 bases and J by 4 bases, with 11 bases between them. The CDR3 totals 15 residues. CDR1 is MNHNS and CDR2 is SASEGT in the germline V gene. The CDR3 coding sequence is TGTGCCAGCAGTGAAGCGTGGGGGGGCCCAGATACGCAGTATTTT. It specifies CASSEAWGGPDTQYF.

This clone was seen a few times. J is TRBJ1-1 and V is TRBV10-3, with 10 bases aligning to TRBD1. J was trimmed by 1 base and V by 4 bases; bases with no gene match: 9. The CDR3 runs to 17 residues. Germline V gene lookup returns CDR1 ENHRY and CDR2 SYGVKD. The CDR3 coding sequence is TGTGCCATCAGTGGAGACAGGGGGCTTAGATCGAACACTGAAGCTTTCTTT. Its translation is CAISGDRGLRSNTEAFF.

The chain is built from TRBV2 and TRBJ1-6, with D perhaps TRBD1 (5 bases). In germline, CDR1 is SNHLY, CDR2 FYNNEI. CDR3 length equals 15 residues. V was pared by 6 bases and J by 6 bases, with 15 bases between. The DNA for the CDR3 is TGTGCCAGCAGACCCGAGGACACATTTAATTCACCCCTCCACTTT. It translates to CASRPEDTFNSPLHF.

The chain couples TRBV6-5 to TRBJ1-6; 7 nucleotides match TRBD1. There are 16 residues in the CDR3. V was clipped by 0 bases and J by 5 bases; unmatched bases: 4. The germline V gene encodes CDR1 MNHEY and CDR2 SVGAGI. CDR3 residues: CASSYSTGNDNSPLHF. The CDR3 DNA is TGTGCCAGCAGTTACTCGACAGGGAACGATAATTCACCCCTCCACTTT.

J is TRBJ2-3 and V is TRBV10-1; D remains unclear. V was pared by 5 bases and J by 0 bases, with 3 bases between. This CDR3 spans 12 amino acids. CDR1 WNHNN and CDR2 SYGVQD come from the germline V gene (reference sequence). The CDR3 region is CASSHSTDTQYF. CDR3 DNA sequence: TGCGCCAGCAGTCATAGCACAGATACGCAGTATTTT.

This clone has a single count. The chain couples TRBV5-1 to TRBJ1-5; no firm D call. Trimming left V 0 bases short and J 3 bases short, with 4 bases between. Per germline, CDR1 SGHRS and CDR2 YFSETQ. This CDR3 spans 13 amino acids. DNA of the CDR3: TGCGCCAGCAGCTTGGGTAACAATCAGCCCCAGCATTTT. It encodes CASSLGNNQPQHF.